Presented here are 7 T cell receptor beta chains from one specimen sequenced in a study of blood T cell repertoires in COVID-19 (dated by TCRdb to the early 2020s). Library construction relied on the immunoSEQ multiplex PCR assay. The source is immuneACCESS, and TCRdb retained only in-frame sequences with V and J called. Part of the clones is not carried over; for the studies checked, unresolved V genes explain less than half of this, and the remainder is unexplained. For this sample there are about 170,000 clones; roughly 88% appear just once. Jointly, the top ten make up about 5% of the sample. Sequencing was done on a sample of peripheral blood. Receptors originate from a man aged 18 to 29 with COVID-19, enrolled during active disease.

This clone was observed once. The chain recombines TRBV11-2 with TRBJ2-3, with a weak D call TRBD2 (6 bases). This CDR3 is built from 13 residues. CDR1 and CDR2 (germline): SGHAT, FQNNGV. V lost 1 base to trimming and J lost 7 bases, with 9 bases between them. The CDR3 is CASSLGGRYTQYF. The CDR3 DNA reads TGTGCCAGCAGCTTAGGGGGGAGGTATACGCAGTATTTT.

The J gene is TRBJ2-1, the V gene TRBV5-1; perhaps TRBD1 as D (6 bases). Trimming left V 2 bases short and J 5 bases short, with 11 bases between. CDR3 length: 14 amino acids. CDR1 SGHRS and CDR2 YFSETQ come from the germline V gene. The CDR3 bases are TGCGCCAGCAGCTTCAGGGGTCGGGACAATGAGCAGTTCTTC. Translation: CASSFRGRDNEQFF.

This clone has just one count. The rearrangement links TRBV9 to TRBJ2-1; TRBD2 matches at 12 bases. V gave up 4 bases and J gave up 1 base; unmatched junction bases: 3. This CDR3 is 16 amino acids long. Germline-derived CDR1 and CDR2 are SGDLS and YYNGEE. In nucleotides, the CDR3 is TGTGCCAGCAGCTCCGGACTAGCGGGATCCTACAATGAGCAGTTCTTC. This translates into CASSSGLAGSYNEQFF.

This chain links TRBV5-1 with TRBJ2-7; D not certain. Trimming stripped 4 bases from V and 0 bases from J, with 11 bases between. Looked up from germline, CDR1 is SGHRS and CDR2 is YFSETQ. CDR3 length: 14 residues. As DNA, the CDR3 is TGCGCCAGCAGCCCCGACCCTAGCTCCTACGAGCAGTACTTC. Its translation: CASSPDPSSYEQYF.

The V and J genes are TRBV5-8 and TRBJ1-1, with 9 bases matching TRBD1. With 0 bases clipped from V and 1 base from J, the junction kept 7 bases outside the gene matches. Looked up from germline, CDR1 is SGHTS and CDR2 is YDEGEE. The CDR3 extends over 17 amino acids. The CDR3 region has the DNA TGTGCCAGCAGCTTGGTAGGGGACAGGGTAAAGAACACTGAAGCTTTCTTT. This encodes CASSLVGDRVKNTEAFF.

This rearrangement joins TRBV19 to TRBJ2-2; TRBD1 matches at 9 bases. This CDR3 spans 17 amino acids. Trimming took 5 bases from V and 3 from J; bases not matched to a gene: 10. The germline gives CDR1 LNHDA, CDR2 SQIVND (reference sequence). CDR3 nucleotide sequence: TGTGCCAGTAGTGCTTCCGGGACAGGGTGGGACACCGGGGAGCTGTTTTTT. Translated: CASSASGTGWDTGELFF.

The chain couples TRBV7-9 to TRBJ1-3, with D maybe TRBD1 (5 bases). V was pared by 0 bases and J by 10 bases, with 16 bases between. CDR1 is SEHNR, CDR2 FQNEAQ, per germline (reference sequence). CDR3 size: 15 residues. CDR3 DNA: TGTGCCAGCAGCTTAGCGGATACAGGTGATCGGACCATATATTTT. Its translation is CASSLADTGDRTIYF.